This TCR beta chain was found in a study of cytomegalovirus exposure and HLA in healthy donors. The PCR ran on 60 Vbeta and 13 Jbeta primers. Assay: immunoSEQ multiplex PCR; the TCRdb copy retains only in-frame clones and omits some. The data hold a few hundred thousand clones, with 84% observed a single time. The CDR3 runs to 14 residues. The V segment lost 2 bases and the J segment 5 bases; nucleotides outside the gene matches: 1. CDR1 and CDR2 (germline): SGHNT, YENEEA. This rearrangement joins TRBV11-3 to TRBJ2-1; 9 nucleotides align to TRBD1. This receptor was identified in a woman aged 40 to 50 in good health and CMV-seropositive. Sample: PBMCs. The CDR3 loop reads CASSLRQGDNEQFF. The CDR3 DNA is TGTGCCAGCAGCTTACGACAGGGGGACAATGAGCAGTTCTTC.